Described below is a single T cell receptor beta chain sequence and its context. Its antigen remains unidentified. This entry belongs to a study of post-analysis software for immune sequencing data. Trimming took off 5 bases at V and 1 base at J, with 9 bases between the two ends. Germline values: CDR1 SGHRS, CDR2 YFSETQ. The CDR3 has 13 residues. General study results and limits: Normalized Chao1 diversity was significantly lower in multiple sclerosis patients than in controls. TRBV segments more frequent in patients than in controls numbered roughly 5 and included TRBV5-6, TRBV5-1 and TRBV20-1.

Researchers reported that TCR beta cDNA libraries carried unique molecular identifiers. Approximately 450,000 cDNA molecules were recovered from an input of roughly 0.95 to 11 million T cells. Via MiXCR, TCRdb re-called the PCR reads, giving one row per CDR3 protein. The sample consists of roughly 800,000 distinct CDR3 sequences, 46% of them appearing once. The receptor's source is a girl aged 10 to 17 with multiple sclerosis. This chain uses TRBV5-1 with TRBJ2-5; D is unclear. The sample consisted of blood. The CDR3 nucleotides read TGCGCCAGCAGATTGTCCTTCCAAGAGACCCAGTACTTC. Its translation is CASRLSFQETQYF.